The clone carrying this T cell receptor beta chain has a handful of counts. Its specificity is unknown. The junction differs from germline at one of its ends, possibly a read error. Overall study findings and caveats: Whole repertoires were not studied in the larger cohort, only one V-J beta rearrangement. Tumor Treg TCRs overlapped most with tumor naive CD4+ cells. Tumor memory CD4+ T cell TCR gene usage was found to cluster with blood and lymph node memory CD4+ cells and with lymph node naive CD4+ cells.

The CDR3 contains 16 residues. CDR1 is SQVTM, CDR2 ANQGSEA, per germline. After constant-region reverse-primer amplification, full-length variable regions underwent semi-nested PCR with Nested Universal Primer A. Each CDR3 protein is one row after TCRdb ran MiXCR on the 5' RACE reads. The data show about 32,000 distinct CDR3 sequences, with about 24% seen just once and more than 3.5% held by the top ten. V and J are TRBV29-1 and TRBJ2-5; the match to TRBD1 covers 9 bases. Sequenced sample: memory CD4+ T cells sorted from blood. As to subset: memory CD4+ T cells, CD4+CD45RO+CD25-. This clonotype was sampled from a female donor with breast cancer. The CDR3 here is CSVQSPGQGSQVTQYF. The DNA of the CDR3 is TGCAGCGTTCAAAGTCCAGGACAGGGGTCCCAAGTGACCCAGTACTTC.